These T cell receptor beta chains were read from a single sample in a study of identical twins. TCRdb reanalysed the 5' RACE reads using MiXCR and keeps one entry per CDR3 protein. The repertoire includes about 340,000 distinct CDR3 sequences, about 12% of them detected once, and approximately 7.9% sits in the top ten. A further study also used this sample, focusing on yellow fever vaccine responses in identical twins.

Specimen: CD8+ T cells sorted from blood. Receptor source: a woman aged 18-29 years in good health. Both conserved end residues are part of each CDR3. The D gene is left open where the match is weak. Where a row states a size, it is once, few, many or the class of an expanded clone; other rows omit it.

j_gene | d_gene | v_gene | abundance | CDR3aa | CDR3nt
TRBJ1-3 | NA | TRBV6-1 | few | CASSEAPGTGNTIYF | TGTGCCAGCAGTGAAGCGCCGGGAACTGGAAACACCATATATTTT
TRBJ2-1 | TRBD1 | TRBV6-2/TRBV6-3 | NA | CASPPGQDIFNEQFF | TGTGCCAGCCCCCCGGGACAGGATATCTTTAATGAGCAGTTCTTC
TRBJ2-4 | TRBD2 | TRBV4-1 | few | CASSRGLQADLAKNIQYF | TGCGCCAGCAGCCGGGGACTACAGGCCGACCTAGCCAAAAACATTCAGTACTTC
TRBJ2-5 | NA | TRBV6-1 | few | CASSEGAGEGGETQYF | TGTGCCAGCAGTGAAGGGGCGGGAGAGGGGGGGGAGACCCAGTACTTC
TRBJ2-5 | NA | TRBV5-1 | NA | CASSPLTGLETQYF | TGCGCCAGCAGCCCCCTTACAGGGCTGGAGACCCAGTACTTC
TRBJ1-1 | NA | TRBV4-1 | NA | CASSQGGTGTNTEAFF | TGCGCCAGCAGCCAAGGGGGAACAGGGACGAACACTGAAGCTTTCTTT
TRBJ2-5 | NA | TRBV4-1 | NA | CASSQLFLPGQETQYF | TGCGCCAGCAGCCAGCTCTTTCTTCCGGGGCAAGAGACCCAGTACTTC
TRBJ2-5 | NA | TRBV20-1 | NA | CSGNRDLDQETQYF | TGCAGTGGAAACCGGGACTTGGATCAAGAGACCCAGTACTTC
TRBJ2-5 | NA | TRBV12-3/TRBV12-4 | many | CASSLGHRVDQETQYF | TGTGCCAGCAGTTTGGGCCACAGGGTCGACCAAGAGACCCAGTACTTC
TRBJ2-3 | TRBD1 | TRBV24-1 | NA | CATSGGQGADTQYF | TGTGCCACCAGTGGGGGACAGGGGGCAGATACGCAGTATTTT
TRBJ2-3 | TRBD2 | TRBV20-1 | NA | CSGVAAGEGDTQYF | TGCAGTGGCGTGGCAGCGGGAGAGGGCGATACGCAGTATTTT
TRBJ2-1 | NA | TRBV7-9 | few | CASSLPLRGGLNEQFF | TGTGCCAGCAGCTTGCCCCTGAGGGGAGGTCTCAATGAGCAGTTCTTC
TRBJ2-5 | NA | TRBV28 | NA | CASSFLSGETQYF | TGTGCCAGCAGTTTCCTCAGTGGAGAGACCCAGTACTTC
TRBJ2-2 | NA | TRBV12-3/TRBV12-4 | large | CASSLKGRGELFF | TGTGCCAGCAGTTTAAAAGGGAGGGGGGAGCTGTTTTTT
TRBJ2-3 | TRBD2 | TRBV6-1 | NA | CASSPSQLAGNTDTQYF | TGTGCCAGCAGCCCCAGCCAACTAGCGGGGAATACAGATACGCAGTATTTT
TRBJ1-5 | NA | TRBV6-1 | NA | CASYGGWNQPQHF | TGTGCCAGTTATGGGGGATGGAATCAGCCCCAGCATTTT
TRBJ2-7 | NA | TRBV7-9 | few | CASSSPSSSLSYEQYF | TGTGCCAGCAGCTCCCCCTCGAGCAGCCTCTCCTACGAGCAGTACTTC
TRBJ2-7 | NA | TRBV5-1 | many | CASSSNRDNLYEQYF | TGCGCCAGCAGCTCAAACCGGGACAACCTCTACGAGCAGTACTTC
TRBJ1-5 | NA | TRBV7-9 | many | CASSFTGDQPQHF | TGTGCCAGCAGCTTCACCGGGGATCAGCCCCAGCATTTT
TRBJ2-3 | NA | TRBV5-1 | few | CASSGQAGNPDTQYF | TGCGCCAGCAGTGGTCAGGCAGGGAACCCAGATACGCAGTATTTT
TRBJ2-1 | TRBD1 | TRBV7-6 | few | CASSRTGGPIDEQFF | TGTGCCAGCAGTCGGACAGGGGGTCCAATTGATGAGCAGTTCTTC
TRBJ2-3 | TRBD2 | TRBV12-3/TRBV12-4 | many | CASSLSSGSDTQYF | TGTGCCAGCAGTTTGTCTAGCGGATCAGATACGCAGTATTTT
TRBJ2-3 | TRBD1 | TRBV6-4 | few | CASSKTGGTDTQYF | TGTGCCAGCAGCAAGACAGGGGGAACAGATACGCAGTATTTT
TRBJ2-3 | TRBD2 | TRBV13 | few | CASSSLELAGGPDTQYF | TGTGCCAGCAGCAGCCTGGAACTAGCGGGGGGGCCGGATACGCAGTATTTT
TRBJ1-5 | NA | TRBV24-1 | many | CATSDTGPNQPQHF | TGTGCCACCAGTGACACCGGGCCCAATCAGCCCCAGCATTTT
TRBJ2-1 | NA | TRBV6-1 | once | CASSEARRQNNEQFF | TGTGCCAGCAGTGAAGCGAGGCGTCAGAACAATGAGCAGTTCTTC
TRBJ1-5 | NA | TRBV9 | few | CASSPEGNQPQHF | TGTGCCAGCAGTCCGGAGGGTAATCAGCCCCAGCATTTT
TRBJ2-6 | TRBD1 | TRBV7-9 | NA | CALPDRVSNVLTF | TGTGCCTTACCGGACAGGGTTTCCAACGTCCTGACTTTC
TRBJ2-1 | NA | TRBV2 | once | CASRVPLYNEQFF | TGTGCCAGCAGGGTGCCCCTCTACAATGAGCAGTTCTTC
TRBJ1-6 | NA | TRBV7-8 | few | CASSLTSRDYNSPLHF | TGTGCCAGCAGCTTAACCTCGAGGGACTATAATTCACCCCTCCACTTT
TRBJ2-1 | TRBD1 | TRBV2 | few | CASRLDRALGNEQFF | TGTGCCAGCAGATTGGACAGGGCCCTCGGTAATGAGCAGTTCTTC
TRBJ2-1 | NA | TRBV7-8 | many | CASSFSGTYDNEQFF | TGTGCCAGCAGCTTCTCGGGAACCTATGACAATGAGCAGTTCTTC
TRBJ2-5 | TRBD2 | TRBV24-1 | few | CATSDRGVQETQYF | TGTGCCACCAGTGACCGGGGGGTACAAGAGACCCAGTACTTC
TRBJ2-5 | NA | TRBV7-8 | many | CATSPGGQETQYF | TGTGCTACTTCCCCCGGGGGCCAAGAGACCCAGTACTTC
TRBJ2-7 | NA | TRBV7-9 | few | CASSSRGEQYF | TGTGCCAGCAGCTCCCGGGGGGAGCAGTACTTC
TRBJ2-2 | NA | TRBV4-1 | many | CASSPGANTGELFF | TGCGCCAGCAGCCCCGGAGCGAACACCGGGGAGCTGTTTTTT
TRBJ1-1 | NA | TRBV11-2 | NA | CASSLEGQIRHAEAFF | TGTGCCAGCAGCTTAGAGGGGCAGATCAGACACGCTGAAGCTTTCTTT
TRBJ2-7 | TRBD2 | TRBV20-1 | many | CSASSSGSGYEQYF | TGCAGTGCTAGTTCCAGCGGGAGTGGCTACGAGCAGTACTTC
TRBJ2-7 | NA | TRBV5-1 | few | CASSLAGVASSEQYF | TGCGCCAGCAGCTTGGCGGGAGTAGCTTCATCCGAGCAGTACTTC
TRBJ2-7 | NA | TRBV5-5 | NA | CASSLAGDSYEQYF | TGTGCCAGCAGCTTGGCAGGGGACTCCTACGAGCAGTACTTC
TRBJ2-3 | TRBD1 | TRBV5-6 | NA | CASSPDRTGEIDTQYF | TGTGCCAGCAGCCCCGATCGGACAGGGGAGATAGATACGCAGTATTTT
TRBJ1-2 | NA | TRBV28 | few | CAGAPLGLNVGYTF | TGTGCCGGTGCGCCTCTGGGACTAAACGTTGGATACACCTTC
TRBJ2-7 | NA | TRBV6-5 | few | CASSYATAYGPYEQYF | TGTGCCAGCAGTTACGCTACAGCTTACGGTCCCTACGAGCAGTACTTC
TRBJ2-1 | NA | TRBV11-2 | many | CASSLAGRGPYNEQFF | TGTGCCAGCAGCTTAGCCGGGCGGGGACCATACAATGAGCAGTTCTTC
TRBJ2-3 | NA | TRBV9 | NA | CASSEQGRHTDTQYF | TGTGCCAGCAGCGAACAGGGGAGGCATACAGATACGCAGTATTTT
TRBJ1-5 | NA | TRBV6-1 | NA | CASTPPGDNQPQHF | TGTGCCAGCACCCCACCGGGGGACAATCAGCCCCAGCATTTT
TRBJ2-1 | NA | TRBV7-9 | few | CASSLVLGSGEQFF | TGTGCCAGCAGCTTAGTTCTGGGAAGTGGTGAGCAGTTCTTC
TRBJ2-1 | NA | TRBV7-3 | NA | CASSRGVGPYNEQFF | TGTGCCAGCAGCCGAGGGGTAGGGCCTTACAATGAGCAGTTCTTC